A single T cell receptor (beta chain) is shown here with its context. Its antigen is unknown. CDR3 size: 17 residues. V was pared by 0 bases and J by 5 bases, with 20 bases between. Germline loops: CDR1 DFQATT, CDR2 SNEGSKA (reference sequence). Sequencing targeted TCR beta in T cells from blood (CD8+ and CD4+). Purification of the CD8+ and CD4+ T cells relied on negative isolation, and TEMRA cells underwent FACS enrichment. The entry originates in a study of CD8 T cells in Susac syndrome. Reverse transcription of about 0.5 to 1 ug RNA was carried out with random hexamers. By means of immunoSEQ multiplex PCR, TCR beta CDR3 spanning 54 Vbeta and 13 Jbeta underwent amplification. Using its own MiXCR run on the immunoSEQ multiplex PCR reads, TCRdb lists one record per CDR3 protein. The data show 71,000 or so distinct CDR3 sequences, about 92% seen once. Study-wide points: CD4+ repertoires of Susac syndrome patients lacked detectable clonal expansion.

Sequenced sample: CD4+ T cells from PBMCs. This chain links TRBV20-1 with TRBJ1-5, with D possibly being TRBD1 (5 bases). The source is a human donor with Susac syndrome. The CDR3 sequence is CSARDISRGGFYQPQHF. CDR3 coding DNA: TGCAGTGCTAGAGATATCAGTCGTGGGGGGTTCTATCAGCCCCAGCATTTT.